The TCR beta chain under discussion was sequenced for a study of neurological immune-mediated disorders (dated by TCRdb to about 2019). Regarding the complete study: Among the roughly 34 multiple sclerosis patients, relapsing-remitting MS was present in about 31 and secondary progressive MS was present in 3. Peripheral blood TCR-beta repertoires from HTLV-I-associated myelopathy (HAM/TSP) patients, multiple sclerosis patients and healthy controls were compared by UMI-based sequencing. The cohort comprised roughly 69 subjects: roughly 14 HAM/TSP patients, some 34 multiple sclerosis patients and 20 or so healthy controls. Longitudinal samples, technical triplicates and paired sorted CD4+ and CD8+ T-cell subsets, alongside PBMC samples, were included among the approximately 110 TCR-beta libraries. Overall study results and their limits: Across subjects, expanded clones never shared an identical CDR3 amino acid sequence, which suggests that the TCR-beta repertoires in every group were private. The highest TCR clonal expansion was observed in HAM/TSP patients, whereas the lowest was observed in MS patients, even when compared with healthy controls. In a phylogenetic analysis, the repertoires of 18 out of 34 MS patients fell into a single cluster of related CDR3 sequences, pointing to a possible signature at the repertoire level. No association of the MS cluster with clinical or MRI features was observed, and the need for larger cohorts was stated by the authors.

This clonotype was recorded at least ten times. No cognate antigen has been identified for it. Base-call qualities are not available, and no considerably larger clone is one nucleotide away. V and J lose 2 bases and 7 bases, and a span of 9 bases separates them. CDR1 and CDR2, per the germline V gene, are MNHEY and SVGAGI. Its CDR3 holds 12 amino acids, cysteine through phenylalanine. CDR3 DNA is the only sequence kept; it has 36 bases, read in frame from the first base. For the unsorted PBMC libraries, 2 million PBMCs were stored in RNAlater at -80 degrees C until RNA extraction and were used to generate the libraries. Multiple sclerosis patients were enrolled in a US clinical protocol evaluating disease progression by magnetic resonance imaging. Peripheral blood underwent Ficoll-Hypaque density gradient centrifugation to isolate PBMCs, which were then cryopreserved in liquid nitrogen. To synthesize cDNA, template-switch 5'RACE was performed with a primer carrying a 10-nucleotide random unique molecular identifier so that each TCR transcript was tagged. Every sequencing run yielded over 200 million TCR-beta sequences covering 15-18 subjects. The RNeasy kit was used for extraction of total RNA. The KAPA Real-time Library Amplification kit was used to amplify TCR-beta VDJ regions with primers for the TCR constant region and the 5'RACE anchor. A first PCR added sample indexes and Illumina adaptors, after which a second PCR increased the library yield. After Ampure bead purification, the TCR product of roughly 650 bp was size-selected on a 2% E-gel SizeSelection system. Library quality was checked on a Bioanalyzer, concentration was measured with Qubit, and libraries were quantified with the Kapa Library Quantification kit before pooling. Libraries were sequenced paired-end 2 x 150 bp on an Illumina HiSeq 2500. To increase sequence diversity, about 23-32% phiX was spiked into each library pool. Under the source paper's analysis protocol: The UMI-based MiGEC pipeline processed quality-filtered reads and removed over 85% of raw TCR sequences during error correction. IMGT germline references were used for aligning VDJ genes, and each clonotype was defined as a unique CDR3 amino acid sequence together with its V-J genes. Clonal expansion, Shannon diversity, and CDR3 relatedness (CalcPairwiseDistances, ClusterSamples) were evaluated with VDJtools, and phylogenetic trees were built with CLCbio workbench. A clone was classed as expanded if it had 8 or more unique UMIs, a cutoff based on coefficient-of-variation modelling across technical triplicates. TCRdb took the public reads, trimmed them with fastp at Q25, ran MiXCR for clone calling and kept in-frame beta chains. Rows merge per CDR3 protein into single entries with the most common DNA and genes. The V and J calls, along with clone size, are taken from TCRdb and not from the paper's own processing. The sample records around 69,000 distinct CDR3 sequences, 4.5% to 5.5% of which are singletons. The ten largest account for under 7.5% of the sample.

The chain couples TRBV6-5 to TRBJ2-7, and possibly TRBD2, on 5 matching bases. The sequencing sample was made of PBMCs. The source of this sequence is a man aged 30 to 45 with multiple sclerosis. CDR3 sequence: CASSYGSGEQYF. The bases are TGTGCCAGCAGTTACGGGTCGGGAGAGCAGTACTTC.